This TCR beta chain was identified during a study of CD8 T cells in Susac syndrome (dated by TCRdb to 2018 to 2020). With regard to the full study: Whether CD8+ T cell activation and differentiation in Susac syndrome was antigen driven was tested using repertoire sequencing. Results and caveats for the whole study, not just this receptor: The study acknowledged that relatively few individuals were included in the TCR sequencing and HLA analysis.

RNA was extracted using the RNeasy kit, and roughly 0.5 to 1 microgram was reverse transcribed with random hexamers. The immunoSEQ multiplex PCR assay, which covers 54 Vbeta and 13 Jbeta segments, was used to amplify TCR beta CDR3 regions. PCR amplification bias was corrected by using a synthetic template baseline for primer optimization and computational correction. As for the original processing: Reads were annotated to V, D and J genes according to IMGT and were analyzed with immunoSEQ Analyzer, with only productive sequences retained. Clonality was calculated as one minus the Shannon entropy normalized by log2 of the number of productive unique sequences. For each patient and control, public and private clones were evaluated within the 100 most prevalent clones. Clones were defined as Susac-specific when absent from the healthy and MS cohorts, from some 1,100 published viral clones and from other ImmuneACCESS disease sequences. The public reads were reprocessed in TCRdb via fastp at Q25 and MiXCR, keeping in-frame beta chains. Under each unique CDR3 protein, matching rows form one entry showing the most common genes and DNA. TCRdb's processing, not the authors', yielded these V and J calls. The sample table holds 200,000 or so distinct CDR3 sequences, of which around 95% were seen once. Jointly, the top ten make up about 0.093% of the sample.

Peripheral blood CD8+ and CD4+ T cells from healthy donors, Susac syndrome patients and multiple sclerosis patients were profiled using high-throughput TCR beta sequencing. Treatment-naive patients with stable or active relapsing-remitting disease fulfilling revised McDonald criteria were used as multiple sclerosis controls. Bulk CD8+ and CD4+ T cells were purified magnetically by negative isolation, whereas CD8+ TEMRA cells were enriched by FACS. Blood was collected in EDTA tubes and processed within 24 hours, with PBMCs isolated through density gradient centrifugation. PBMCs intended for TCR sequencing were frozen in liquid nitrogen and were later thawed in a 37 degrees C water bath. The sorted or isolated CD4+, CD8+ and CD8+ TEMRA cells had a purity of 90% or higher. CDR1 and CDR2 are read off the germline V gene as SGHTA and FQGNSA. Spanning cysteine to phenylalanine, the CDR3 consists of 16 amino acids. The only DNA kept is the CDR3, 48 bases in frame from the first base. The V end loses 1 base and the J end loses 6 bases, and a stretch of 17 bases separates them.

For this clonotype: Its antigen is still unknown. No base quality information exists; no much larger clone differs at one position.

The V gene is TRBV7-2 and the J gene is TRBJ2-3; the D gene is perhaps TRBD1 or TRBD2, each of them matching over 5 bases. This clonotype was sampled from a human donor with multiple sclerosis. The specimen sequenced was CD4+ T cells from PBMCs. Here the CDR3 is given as CASSLDAGAGGDTQYF. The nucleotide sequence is TGTGCCAGCAGCTTAGATGCCGGGGCCGGCGGGGATACGCAGTATTTT.